This TCR beta chain was documented in a study of cytomegalovirus exposure and HLA in healthy donors. Study-wide results and caveats: Three chains tied to CMV proved CMV antigen-specific in vitro. According to reports, the classifier identified cytomegalovirus status with high specificity and sensitivity. 164 TCR beta chains were listed as cytomegalovirus-associated.

The assay was immunoSEQ multiplex PCR, and TCRdb's table has in-frame clones only and misses some. The table shows around 98,000 clones, with 87% occurring only once. Points on this clone: Its target is unknown.

The CDR3 has 14 amino acids. Germline V CDR1 and CDR2: SGHRS, YFSETQ. V lost 1 base and J lost 6; bases outside the gene matches: 6. The sample taken for sequencing was PBMCs. The TCR originated in a woman in her thirties in good health and CMV-seronegative. V and J are TRBV5-1 and TRBJ1-1, with TRBD1 matching 7 bases. DNA for the CDR3: TGCGCCAGCAGCTTGAACAGGGGTGGCGCTGAAGCTTTCTTT. The encoded protein is CASSLNRGGAEAFF.